The sequence of this T cell receptor beta chain was determined in a study of post-analysis software for immune sequencing data. Study-level information: Included among the disease courses, which were recorded for the cohort, were relapsing-remitting, secondary progressive and progressive-relapsing multiple sclerosis.

The CDR3 totals 15 residues. CDR1 is SGHDN and CDR2 is FVKESK in the germline V gene. V gave up 4 bases and J gave up 0 bases; unmatched junction bases: 1. About this clonotype itself: Its antigen is as yet unknown.

Unique molecular identifiers had been added to the TCR beta cDNA libraries. Some 500,000 cDNA molecules were recovered from an input of roughly 0.95 to 10 million T cells. Via MiXCR, TCRdb re-called the PCR reads, giving one row per CDR3 protein. The table shows about 810,000 distinct CDR3 sequences, with around 50% occurring only once. Study-wide findings and caveats: There were five TRBV segments more frequent in patients than controls, and TRBV5-6, TRBV5-1 and TRBV20-1 were among them. Normalized Chao1 diversity was significantly lower in multiple sclerosis patients than in controls.

This receptor was identified in a girl aged 5 to 17 with multiple sclerosis. The chain is built from TRBV14 and TRBJ1-1, with 11 bases fitting TRBD1. Specimen: blood. The CDR3 bases are TGTGCCAGCAGCCGGACAGGGGGCATGAACACTGAAGCTTTCTTT. Translated: CASSRTGGMNTEAFF.